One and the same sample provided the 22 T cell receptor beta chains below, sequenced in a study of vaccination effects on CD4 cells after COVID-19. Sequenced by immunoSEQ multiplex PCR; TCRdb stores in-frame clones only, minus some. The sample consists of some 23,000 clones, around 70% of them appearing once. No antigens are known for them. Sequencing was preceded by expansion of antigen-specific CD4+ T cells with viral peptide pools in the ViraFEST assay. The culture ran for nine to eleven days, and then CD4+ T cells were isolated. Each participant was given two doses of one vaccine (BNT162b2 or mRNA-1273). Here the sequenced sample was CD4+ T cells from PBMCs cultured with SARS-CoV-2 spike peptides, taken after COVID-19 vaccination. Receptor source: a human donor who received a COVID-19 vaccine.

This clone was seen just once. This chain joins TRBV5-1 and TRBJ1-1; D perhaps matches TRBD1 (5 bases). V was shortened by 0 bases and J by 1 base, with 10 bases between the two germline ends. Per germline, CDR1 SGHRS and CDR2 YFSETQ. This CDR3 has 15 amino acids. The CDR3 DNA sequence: TGCGCCAGCAGCTTGGAGGGGTGGACGAACACTGAAGCTTTCTTT. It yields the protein CASSLEGWTNTEAFF. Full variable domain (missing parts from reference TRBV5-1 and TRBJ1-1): KAGVTQTPRYLIKTRGQQVTLSCSPISGHRSVSWYQQTPGQGLQFLFEYFSETQRNKGNFPGRFSGRQFSNSRSEMNVSTLELGDSALYLCASSLEGWTNTEAFFGQGTRLTVV.

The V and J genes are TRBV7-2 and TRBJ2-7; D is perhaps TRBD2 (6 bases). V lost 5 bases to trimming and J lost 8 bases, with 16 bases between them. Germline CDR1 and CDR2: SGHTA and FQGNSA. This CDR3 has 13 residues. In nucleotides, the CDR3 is TGTGCCAGCAGCCCCCTTGATGGCGGGAAGCAGTACTTC. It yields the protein CASSPLDGGKQYF.

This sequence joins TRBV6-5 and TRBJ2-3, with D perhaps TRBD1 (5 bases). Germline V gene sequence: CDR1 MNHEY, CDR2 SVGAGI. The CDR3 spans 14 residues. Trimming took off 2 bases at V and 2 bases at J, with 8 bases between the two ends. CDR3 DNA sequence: TGTGCCAGCAGTTACAGGGGCCCCACAGATACGCAGTATTTT. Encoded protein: CASSYRGPTDTQYF.

CDR3 bases: TGTGCCAGCAGTGATCATACCCGGGACATCCCACCCCCCTATAGCAATCAGCCCCAGCATTTT. It is translated as CASSDHTRDIPPPYSNQPQHF. The chain has TRBV2 and TRBJ1-5; the D gene is possibly TRBD1 (6 bases). The CDR3 consists of 21 residues. The ends were cut back, 3 bases at V and 0 bases at J, with 27 bases in the middle. Germline-derived CDR1 and CDR2 are SNHLY and FYNNEI.

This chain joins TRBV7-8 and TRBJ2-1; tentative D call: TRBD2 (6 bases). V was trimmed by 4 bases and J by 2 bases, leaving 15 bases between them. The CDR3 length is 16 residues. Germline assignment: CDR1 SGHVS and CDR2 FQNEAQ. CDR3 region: CASSSRRDFTYNEQFF. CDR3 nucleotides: TGTGCCAGCAGCTCTAGGCGGGACTTCACCTACAATGAGCAGTTCTTC.

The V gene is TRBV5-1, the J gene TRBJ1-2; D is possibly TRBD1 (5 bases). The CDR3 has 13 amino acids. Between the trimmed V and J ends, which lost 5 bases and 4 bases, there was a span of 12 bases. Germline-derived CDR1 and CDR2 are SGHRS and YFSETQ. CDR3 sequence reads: CASSPRDTYGYTF. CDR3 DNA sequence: TGCGCCAGCAGTCCCAGGGATACCTATGGCTACACCTTC.

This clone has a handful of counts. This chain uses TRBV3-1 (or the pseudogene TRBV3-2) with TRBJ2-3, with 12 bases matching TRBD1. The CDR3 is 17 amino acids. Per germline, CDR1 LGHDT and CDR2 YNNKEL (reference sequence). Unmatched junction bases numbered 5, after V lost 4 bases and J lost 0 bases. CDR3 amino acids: CASSLRDRGLSTDTQYF. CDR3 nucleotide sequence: TGTGCCAGCAGCCTCAGGGACAGGGGGCTGAGCACAGATACGCAGTATTTT.

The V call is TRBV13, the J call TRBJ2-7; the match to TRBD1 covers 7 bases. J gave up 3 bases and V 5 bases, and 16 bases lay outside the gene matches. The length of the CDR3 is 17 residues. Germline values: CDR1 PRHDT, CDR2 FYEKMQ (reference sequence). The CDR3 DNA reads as TGTGCCAGCAGCCCTACAGGGGCTAGTATGTACCTCTACGAGCAGTACTTC. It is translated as CASSPTGASMYLYEQYF.

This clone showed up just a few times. Here the CDR3 reads CASSPGTSGETQYF. The CDR3 nucleotides read TGTGCCAGCAGCCCGGGGACTAGCGGAGAGACCCAGTACTTC. The V and J genes are TRBV11-3 and TRBJ2-5; 11 bases line up with TRBD2. V lost 5 bases to trimming and J lost 4 bases; unmatched junction nucleotides: 3. CDR1 is SGHNT, CDR2 YENEEA, per germline. CDR3 length: 14 amino acids.

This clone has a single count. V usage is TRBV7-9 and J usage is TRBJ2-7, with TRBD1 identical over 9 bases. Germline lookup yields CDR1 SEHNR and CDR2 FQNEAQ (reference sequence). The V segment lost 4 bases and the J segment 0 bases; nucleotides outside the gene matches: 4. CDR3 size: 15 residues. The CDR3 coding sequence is TGTGCCAGCAGCTCCCCGGACAGGGGCTCCTACGAGCAGTACTTC. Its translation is CASSSPDRGSYEQYF.

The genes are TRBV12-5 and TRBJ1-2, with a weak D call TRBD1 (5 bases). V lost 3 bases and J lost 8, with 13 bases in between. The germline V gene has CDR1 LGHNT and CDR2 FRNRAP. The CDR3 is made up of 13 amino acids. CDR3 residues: CASGFGQGGGYTF. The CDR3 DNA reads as TGTGCTAGTGGTTTTGGGCAGGGAGGAGGCTACACCTTC.

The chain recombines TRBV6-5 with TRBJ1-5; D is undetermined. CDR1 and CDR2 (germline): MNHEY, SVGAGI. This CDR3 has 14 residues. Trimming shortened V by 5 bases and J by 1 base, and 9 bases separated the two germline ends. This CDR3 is CASSPSGSNQPQHF. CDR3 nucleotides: TGTGCCAGCAGTCCTTCCGGGAGCAATCAGCCCCAGCATTTT.

CDR3 sequence (DNA): TGCAGCGTTGGCCCTCAACCTGTACTGAGGGAGGGCCTCACAACACTCAATGAGCAGTTCTTC. It specifies CSVGPQPVLREGLTTLNEQFF. This chain joins TRBV29-1 and TRBJ2-1; 7 positions match TRBD2. Looked up from germline, CDR1 is SQVTM and CDR2 is ANQGSEA. CDR3 length: 21 amino acids. The V segment lost 4 bases and the J segment 6 bases; nucleotides outside the gene matches: 30.

This CDR3 is CASSLRSYGYTF. The CDR3 DNA is TGTGCCAGCAGCCTGCGGTCCTATGGCTACACCTTC. The chain links TRBV3-1 (or the pseudogene TRBV3-2) to TRBJ1-2; D gene ambiguous. V was shortened by 4 bases and J by 4 bases, with 7 bases between the two germline ends. This CDR3 contains 12 residues. The germline V gene encodes CDR1 LGHDT and CDR2 YNNKEL (reference sequence).

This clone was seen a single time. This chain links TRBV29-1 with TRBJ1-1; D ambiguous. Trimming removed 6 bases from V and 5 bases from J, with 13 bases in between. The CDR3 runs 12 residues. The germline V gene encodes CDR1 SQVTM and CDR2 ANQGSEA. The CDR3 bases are TGCAGCGTCCAGGTAACTCGGACTGAAGCTTTCTTT. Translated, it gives CSVQVTRTEAFF.

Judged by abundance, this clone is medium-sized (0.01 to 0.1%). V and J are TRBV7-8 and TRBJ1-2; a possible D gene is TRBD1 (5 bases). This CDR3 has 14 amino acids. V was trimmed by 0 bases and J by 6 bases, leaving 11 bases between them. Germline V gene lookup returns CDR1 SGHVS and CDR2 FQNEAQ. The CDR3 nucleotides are TGTGCCAGCAGCTTAGCTCTGGGACCGGATGGCTACACCTTC. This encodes CASSLALGPDGYTF.

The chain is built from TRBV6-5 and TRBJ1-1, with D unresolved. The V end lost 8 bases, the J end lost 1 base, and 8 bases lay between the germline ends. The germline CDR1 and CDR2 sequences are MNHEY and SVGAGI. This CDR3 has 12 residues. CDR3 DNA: TGTGCCAGCTGGCGCAGGAACACTGAAGCTTTCTTT. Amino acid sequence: CASWRRNTEAFF.

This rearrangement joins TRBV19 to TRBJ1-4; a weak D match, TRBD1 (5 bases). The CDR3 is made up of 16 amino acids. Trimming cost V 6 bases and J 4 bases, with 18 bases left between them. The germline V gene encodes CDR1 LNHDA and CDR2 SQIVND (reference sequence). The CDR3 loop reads CASSWGNRRDNEKLFF. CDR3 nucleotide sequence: TGTGCCAGTAGCTGGGGGAATAGGCGAGATAATGAAAAACTGTTTTTT.

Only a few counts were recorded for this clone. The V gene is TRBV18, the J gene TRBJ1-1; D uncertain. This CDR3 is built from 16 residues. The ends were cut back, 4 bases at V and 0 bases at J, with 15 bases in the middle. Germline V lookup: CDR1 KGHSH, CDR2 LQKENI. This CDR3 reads CASSRSGPIVNTEAFF. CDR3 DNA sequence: TGTGCCAGCTCACGGTCCGGACCCATTGTGAACACTGAAGCTTTCTTT. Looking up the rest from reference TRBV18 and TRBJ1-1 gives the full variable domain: NAGVMQNPRHLVRRRGQEARLRCSPMKGHSHVYWYRQLPEEGLKFMVYLQKENIIDESGMPKERFSAEFPKEGPSILRIQQVVRGDSAAYFCASSRSGPIVNTEAFFGQGTRLTVV.

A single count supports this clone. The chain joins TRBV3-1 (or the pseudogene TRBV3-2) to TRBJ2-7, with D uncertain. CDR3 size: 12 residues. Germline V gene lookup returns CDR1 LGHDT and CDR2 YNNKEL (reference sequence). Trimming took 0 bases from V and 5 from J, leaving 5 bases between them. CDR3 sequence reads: CASSQDIDEQYF. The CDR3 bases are TGTGCCAGCAGCCAAGACATCGACGAGCAGTACTTC.

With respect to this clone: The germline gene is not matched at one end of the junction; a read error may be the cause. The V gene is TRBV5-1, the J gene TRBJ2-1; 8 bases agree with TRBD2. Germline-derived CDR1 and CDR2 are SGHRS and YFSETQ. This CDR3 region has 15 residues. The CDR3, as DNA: TGCGTCAGCAGCCCACGGGGGGGCCTTAGCAATGAGCAGTTCTTC. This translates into CVSSPRGGLSNEQFF.

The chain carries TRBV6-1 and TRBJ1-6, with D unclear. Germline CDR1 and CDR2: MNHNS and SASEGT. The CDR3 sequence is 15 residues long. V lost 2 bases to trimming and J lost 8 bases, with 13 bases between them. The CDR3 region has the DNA TGTGCCAGCAGTGAATTCCGCCAGACTTATTCACCCCTCCACTTT. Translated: CASSEFRQTYSPLHF.